This TCR beta chain is drawn from a study of T cell responses to AZD1222 COVID-19 vaccine. Study-wide points: Repertoire samples came only from after the peak T cell response. Regions left unmutated in variants are reportedly the target of nearly half of spike-specific TCRs.

A word on this clone: No antigen is known for it.

Here immunoSEQ multiplex PCR was the method, and the copy in TCRdb shows in-frame clones only, minus some. The table shows about 93,000 clones, with 88% occurring only once. The sequencing here drew on peripheral blood, taken on day 0 of AZD1222 vaccination. The receptor was derived from an adult in good health.

The CDR3 reads CASSTGTQPQHF. CDR3 sequence (DNA): TGTGCCAGCAGCACAGGGACTCAGCCCCAGCATTTT. The gene calls are TRBV28 and TRBJ1-5; a possible D gene is TRBD1 (6 bases). CDR1 and CDR2 from the germline V gene are MDHEN and SYDVKM. Trimming cost V 6 bases and J 6 bases, with 9 bases left between them. This CDR3 is 12 amino acids long. The full variable domain, with the rest looked up from reference TRBV28 and TRBJ1-5, is DVKVTQSSRYLVKRTGEKVFLECVQDMDHENMFWYRQDPGLGLRLIYFSYDVKMKEKGDIPEGYSVSREKKERFSLILESASTNQTSMYLCASSTGTQPQHFGDGTRLSIL.